Listed below are T cell receptor beta chains from one sample, sequenced in a study of response to subunit inactivated influenza vaccine. TCRdb itself ran the RT-PCR reads through MiXCR, one entry per CDR3 protein. The sample holds about 700,000 distinct CDR3 sequences, roughly 15% seen once. The input for sequencing was PBMCs from blood, taken 14 days before vaccination. These receptors were obtained from a man aged 45-65 years who received an inactivated influenza vaccine. CDR3s include the opening cysteine and the closing phenylalanine or tryptophan. A D gene is named only where the DNA matches it firmly. Size is stated for part of the rows, as once, few or many counts, or as a class when the clone is expanded.

.	TRBV12-3/TRBV12-4	TRBJ2-7	TRBD1	CASSLLGQINSYEQYF	TGTGCCAGCAGTTTATTGGGACAGATAAATTCCTACGAGCAGTACTTC
few	TRBV15	TRBJ2-5	TRBD2	CATSSPGLAEETQYF	TGTGCCACCAGCAGCCCGGGACTAGCGGAAGAGACCCAGTACTTC
.	TRBV28	TRBJ2-6	.	CASSFFAGTSVGANVLTF	TGTGCCAGCAGTTTTTTTGCAGGGACTTCCGTTGGGGCCAACGTCCTGACTTTC
few	TRBV7-8	TRBJ1-1	.	CASSPMLQGRNTEAFF	TGTGCCAGCAGCCCAATGTTACAGGGTCGGAACACTGAAGCTTTCTTT
.	TRBV15	TRBJ2-5	TRBD2	CATSRNPSGGGETQYF	TGTGCCACCAGCAGAAACCCTAGCGGGGGGGGAGAGACCCAGTACTTC
.	TRBV18	TRBJ2-5	.	CASSSTMEETQYF	TGTGCCAGCTCATCGACTATGGAAGAGACCCAGTACTTC
few	TRBV20-1	TRBJ2-1	.	CSANAGVVYNEQFF	TGCAGTGCTAACGCAGGGGTCGTCTACAATGAGCAGTTCTTC
.	TRBV29-1	TRBJ2-3	.	CSAREGRASTDTQYF	TGCAGCGCCCGAGAGGGCAGGGCTAGCACAGATACGCAGTATTTT
few	TRBV12-3/TRBV12-4	TRBJ2-5	TRBD1	CASSLAWTGLETQYF	TGTGCCAGCAGTTTAGCATGGACAGGGTTAGAGACCCAGTACTTC
.	TRBV6-2/TRBV6-3	TRBJ2-7	TRBD1	CASSTARTGVRTYEQYF	TGTGCCAGCAGTACCGCCCGGACAGGGGTCCGAACCTACGAGCAGTACTTC
few	TRBV6-1	TRBJ1-1	.	CASSEFTMGNTEAFF	TGTGCCAGCAGTGAATTTACGATGGGGAACACTGAAGCTTTCTTT
.	TRBV12-3/TRBV12-4	TRBJ2-3	TRBD1	CASSRPRDRIGADTQYF	TGTGCCAGCAGTCGCCCCCGGGACAGGATTGGCGCAGATACGCAGTATTTT
few	TRBV5-6	TRBJ2-6	.	CASSLVKSGANVLTF	TGTGCCAGCAGCTTGGTAAAGTCTGGGGCCAACGTCCTGACTTTC
few	TRBV7-6	TRBJ1-6	.	CASSSGRGRPLHF	TGTGCCAGCAGCTCGGGACGGGGAAGACCCCTCCACTTT
few	TRBV7-2	TRBJ2-1	.	CASSLHERQYNNEQFF	TGTGCCAGCAGCTTACACGAAAGACAATACAACAATGAGCAGTTCTTC
.	TRBV2	TRBJ2-7	.	CASGRRLISAYEQYF	TGTGCCAGCGGTCGCCGCCTCATTAGCGCCTACGAGCAGTACTTC
.	TRBV20-1	TRBJ2-7	.	CSARSRAATYEQYF	TGCAGTGCTAGGAGCAGAGCGGCTACCTACGAGCAGTACTTC
.	TRBV6-1	TRBJ1-5	TRBD1	CASSPTGGYGNQPQHF	TGTGCCAGCAGTCCGACAGGGGGTTATGGCAATCAGCCCCAGCATTTT
.	TRBV20-1	TRBJ2-2	TRBD1	CSARGAGQGGTGELFF	TGCAGTGCTAGAGGTGCCGGACAGGGAGGCACCGGGGAGCTGTTTTTT
many	TRBV7-2	TRBJ1-2	TRBD1	CASSYYRGSYGYTF	TGTGCCAGCAGCTACTACAGGGGAAGCTATGGCTACACCTTC
once	TRBV9	TRBJ2-1	.	CASSAGTPREQFF	TGTGCCAGCAGCGCGGGGACCCCAAGGGAGCAGTTCTTC
few	TRBV28	TRBJ1-6	TRBD1	CASRSGTGYSPLHF	TGTGCCAGCAGATCCGGGACAGGGTATTCACCCCTCCACTTT
.	TRBV11-2	TRBJ2-2	.	CASSPTSFNTGELFF	TGTGCCAGCAGCCCTACTTCGTTCAACACCGGGGAGCTGTTTTTT
.	TRBV3-1	TRBJ2-3	TRBD2	CASSQVSGGPTDTQYF	TGTGCCAGCAGCCAGGTTAGCGGGGGGCCTACAGATACGCAGTATTTT
.	TRBV25-1	TRBJ2-3	TRBD1	CASTTTGGLRQYF	TGTGCCAGCACCACGACAGGGGGACTGAGACAGTATTTT
many	TRBV4-1	TRBJ2-7	.	CASSQGTAKTYEQYF	TGCGCCAGCAGCCAAGGGACAGCTAAAACCTACGAGCAGTACTTC
.	TRBV4-1	TRBJ2-7	.	CASSIYKGPAYEQYF	TGCGCCAGCAGCATCTACAAGGGGCCGGCCTACGAGCAGTACTTC
.	TRBV6-2/TRBV6-3	TRBJ1-1	TRBD1	CASSLDRGNTRNTEAFF	TGTGCCAGCAGCCTAGACAGGGGGAATACGCGGAACACTGAAGCTTTCTTT
.	TRBV28	TRBJ1-1	.	CASSFRHKNTEAFF	TGTGCCAGCAGTTTTAGACACAAGAACACTGAAGCTTTCTTT
.	TRBV6-2/TRBV6-3	TRBJ2-1	.	CASTPRGARFTYNEQFF	TGTGCCAGCACGCCCCGCGGGGCCAGGTTCACCTACAATGAGCAGTTCTTC
.	TRBV7-2	TRBJ2-1	.	CASNGSPYNEQFF	TGTGCCAGCAACGGCAGCCCCTACAATGAGCAGTTCTTC
few	TRBV12-3/TRBV12-4	TRBJ2-1	.	CASSFAAPSRGGGEQFF	TGTGCCAGCAGTTTTGCGGCCCCTAGCCGAGGAGGGGGTGAGCAGTTCTTC